Reported below is one TCR beta chain. Regarding time point: newly diagnosed GD, antithyroid drugs for less than 3 months. Following extraction of RNA from PBMCs, that RNA was used to make the TCR library. The data originate from a study of regulatory T cells in long-lasting Graves disease. On the study more broadly: Graves' patients (newly diagnosed) had been on antithyroid drugs under 3 months.

Losses at the gene ends were 4 bases for V and 4 bases for J; bases not matched to a gene: 5. Per the germline V gene, CDR1 is SGHRS and CDR2 is YFSETQ. There are 14 residues in the CDR3. Assembly of TCR beta libraries relied on iRepertoire HTBI primers together with Arm-PCR of CDR3 regions. TCRdb re-called the multiplex PCR reads through MiXCR, storing one row per CDR3 protein. The top ten hold roughly a sixth of the sample, which has a few hundred thousand distinct CDR3 sequences, 14% seen once. The data were also submitted as part of a second study, on T cells in Graves' hyperthyroidism and ophthalmopathy.

Sequenced material: peripheral blood mononuclear cells (PBMCs), taken at new diagnosis, from a patient treated with antithyroid drugs. This chain links TRBV5-1 with TRBJ1-1; 9 bases match TRBD1. The TCR originated in a woman aged 45-59 years with Graves disease. CDR3 loop: CASSIGQGFTEAFF. For the CDR3, the DNA is TGCGCCAGCAGCATAGGACAGGGGTTCACTGAAGCTTTCTTT.